This paragraph covers one T cell receptor (beta chain) sequence. Its target is unknown. The source of the sample is a study of beta chain features in type 1 diabetes. Isolated RNA was reverse transcribed in full, so expressed TCRB transcripts were sequenced. The method was immunoSEQ multiplex PCR; TCRdb's version includes in-frame clones alone and lacks a portion of them. The data show roughly 150,000 clones, with around 9.7% seen just once and under 0.85% held by the top ten. From germline, CDR1 is KGHSH and CDR2 LQKENI. This CDR3 contains 13 residues. V gave up 0 bases and J gave up 14 bases; unmatched junction bases: 6. Study-wide findings and caveats: Shortening of TCRB CDR3s, moderate but significant, appeared in all four CD4+ subsets of Type 1 diabetes patients.

This chain uses TRBV18 with TRBJ2-1; 8 bases are shared with TRBD2. This sequence originates from a woman aged 25 to 39 with type 1 diabetes. Sample: central memory CD4+ T cells from blood. The DNA for the CDR3 is TGTGCCAGCTCACCACCGAAAGCGGGAGTGAAGTTCTTC. Translation gives CASSPPKAGVKFF. Drawing the rest from reference TRBV18 and TRBJ2-1, the complete variable domain is NAGVMQNPRHLVRRRGQEARLRCSPMKGHSHVYWYRQLPEEGLKFMVYLQKENIIDESGMPKERFSAEFPKEGPSILRIQQVVRGDSAAYFCASSPPKAGVKFFGPGTRLTVL.